This T cell receptor (beta chain) was sequenced in a study of glioma-infiltrating T cells. Regarding the study as a whole: Only very few CDR3 sequences appeared in both tissue and blood. Gliomas, especially low-grade, showed above-expected tissue-blood divergence; non-neoplastic patients showed below.

This clonotype was seen at least ten times. What it recognizes is unknown. With 1 base removed from V and 2 bases from J, the gap between germline ends came to 16 bases. The germline V gene encodes CDR1 MNHEY and CDR2 SVGEGT. This CDR3 is 17 amino acids long. Amplification of TCR alpha and beta CDR3 regions from RNA used iRepertoire nested multiplex PCR. Tissue mRNA or PBMC total RNA, roughly 100-400 ng, went into one-step reverse transcription and amplification. TCRdb fed the multiplex PCR reads into MiXCR, producing one record per CDR3 protein. The data contain some 160,000 distinct CDR3 sequences, about 40% of them singletons.

The rearrangement links TRBV6-2 or TRBV6-3 to TRBJ2-3; maybe TRBD2 (6 bases). The receptor was isolated from a human donor with low-grade glioma or glioblastoma, undergoing nonglioma brain surgery, or in good health (not recorded which). Sample: glioma tissue, nonneoplastic brain tissue, or PBMCs (not recorded which). The CDR3 here is CASSYLQGGVHTDTQYF. The CDR3 nucleotides are TGTGCCAGCAGTTACTTGCAGGGAGGCGTCCACACAGATACGCAGTATTTT.